The 30 T cell receptor beta chains presented below share a single source sample, sequenced in a study of CD8 T cells in ankylosing spondylitis. Notes on the study in general: Seemingly distinctive of ankylosing spondylitis blood was a TCR beta motif formed by eight highly homologous variants.

TCRdb re-called the 5' RACE reads with MiXCR, one entry per CDR3 protein. Found here are over 450,000 distinct CDR3 sequences, more than 9.5% of them singletons; the top ten hold over 6.5%. Their antigen targets remain unknown. Source material: blood, either unsorted or a sorted T cell fraction (not recorded which). These receptors were collected from a male donor with ankylosing spondylitis.

V is TRBV5-1 and J is TRBJ2-6, with D tentatively TRBD2 (6 bases). V shed 7 bases and J shed 1 base, with 15 bases lying between them. The CDR3 loop spans 16 amino acids. CDR1 is SGHRS and CDR2 is YFSETQ in the germline V gene. CDR3 protein: CASGGFEQSGANVLTF. CDR3 coding DNA: TGCGCCAGCGGGGGGTTCGAGCAGTCTGGGGCCAACGTCCTGACTTTC.

The V call is TRBV14, the J call TRBJ2-3, with unresolved D. Germline CDR1 and CDR2: SGHDN and FVKESK. The CDR3 has 15 amino acids. V lost 1 base, J lost 2 bases, and 10 bases lay in between. CDR3 sequence (DNA): TGTGCCAGCAGCCAAGGACTGGGGAACACAGATACGCAGTATTTT. It yields the protein CASSQGLGNTDTQYF.

The genes are TRBV6-5 and TRBJ2-1, with 10 bases aligning to TRBD2. Germline V CDR1 and CDR2: MNHEY, SVGAGI. The trim removed 0 bases at V and 9 bases at J, leaving 14 bases unmatched. CDR3 length: 18 residues. CDR3 protein: CASSYSVAGLAGVIEQFF. CDR3 nucleotide sequence: TGTGCCAGCAGTTACTCGGTGGCGGGGCTAGCGGGAGTTATTGAGCAGTTCTTC.

This clonotype was observed a few times. The chain combines TRBV6-5 with TRBJ2-2; 11 bases match TRBD2. CDR1 and CDR2 from the germline V gene are MNHEY and SVGAGI. V shed 2 bases and J 2 bases; nucleotides not matched to a gene: 7. This CDR3 is built from 18 residues. The CDR3 sequence is CASSYLWGTSGNTGELFF. CDR3 nucleotides: TGTGCCAGCAGTTACCTTTGGGGGACTAGCGGAAACACCGGGGAGCTGTTTTTT.

The rearrangement uses TRBV30 and TRBJ2-2, with unresolved D. The CDR3 length is 16 residues. V gave up 5 bases and J gave up 6 bases, with 22 bases separating them. CDR1 is GTSNPN, CDR2 SVGIG, per germline (reference sequence). The CDR3 reads CAWRPVSRVGSGELFF. The CDR3 coding sequence is TGTGCCTGGCGCCCGGTCAGCCGGGTGGGATCCGGGGAGCTGTTTTTT.

V is TRBV20-1 and J is TRBJ2-5; TRBD2 aligns across 11 bases. CDR1 DFQATT and CDR2 SNEGSKA come from the germline V gene (reference sequence). The CDR3 has 14 residues. The trim removed 6 bases at V and 4 bases at J, leaving 7 bases unmatched. The CDR3 sequence is CSAEGTSGRETQYF. CDR3 nucleotide sequence: TGCAGTGCCGAAGGGACTAGCGGACGAGAGACCCAGTACTTC.

At least ten counts were recorded for this clonotype. J is TRBJ2-1 and V is TRBV7-2, with a weak D call TRBD2 (6 bases). The CDR3 loop spans 17 amino acids. Germline CDR1 SGHTA, CDR2 FQGNSA. V was shortened by 6 bases and J by 0 bases, with 18 bases between the two germline ends. CDR3: CASRRTISGSSYNEQFF. CDR3 bases: TGTGCCAGCAGAAGGACTATTTCCGGGAGCTCCTACAATGAGCAGTTCTTC.

This clonotype was observed a few times. V and J are TRBV30 and TRBJ1-2; D not certain. Germline CDR1 is GTSNPN and CDR2 is SVGIG (reference sequence). V shed 1 base and J shed 8 bases, with 14 bases lying between them. The CDR3 length is 13 residues. The chain's CDR3 is CAWSATRAAGYTF. The CDR3 DNA reads as TGTGCCTGGAGTGCCACCCGGGCTGCGGGCTACACCTTC. Full variable domain (rest looked up from reference TRBV30 and TRBJ1-2): SQTIHQWPATLVQPVGSPLSLECTVEGTSNPNLYWYRQAAGRGLQLLFYSVGIGQISSEVPQNLSASRPQDRQFILSSKKLLLSDSGFYLCAWSATRAAGYTFGSGTRLTVV.

The chain uses TRBV29-1 and TRBJ2-1; either TRBD1 or TRBD2 may fit D (5 bases each). Germline CDR1 reads SQVTM; CDR2 reads ANQGSEA. Between the trimmed V and J ends, which lost 4 bases and 6 bases, there was a span of 13 bases. The CDR3 runs to 13 residues. CDR3 bases: TGCAGCGTTGGGGGACGGAATTTCAATGAGCAGTTCTTC. Its translation is CSVGGRNFNEQFF.

In its sample, this clonotype was seen many times. The rearrangement joins TRBV11-1 to TRBJ2-1, with D possibly being TRBD2 (6 bases). The V and J ends lost 4 bases and 5 bases respectively, with 18 bases between them. CDR1 is SGHAT, CDR2 FQDESV, per germline (reference sequence). The CDR3 runs 16 residues. The chain's CDR3 is CASSSWMVADHNEQFF. For the CDR3, the DNA is TGTGCCAGCAGCTCCTGGATGGTAGCGGACCACAATGAGCAGTTCTTC.

This sequence joins TRBV20-1 and TRBJ2-1, with D possibly called TRBD1 or TRBD2 (5 bases each). The V gene's germline CDR1 is DFQATT and CDR2 SNEGSKA (reference sequence). The CDR3 totals 13 residues. V was pared by 4 bases and J by 9 bases, with 16 bases between. CDR3: CSAKGTPWSEQFF. CDR3 DNA sequence: TGCAGTGCTAAGGGGACCCCCTGGAGTGAGCAGTTCTTC.

V usage is TRBV20-1 and J usage is TRBJ2-2, with D perhaps TRBD1 or TRBD2 (6 bases each). The CDR3 sequence is 12 residues long. Germline loops: CDR1 DFQATT, CDR2 SNEGSKA (reference sequence). This CDR3 is CGTGTGTGELFF. The CDR3 region has the DNA TGCGGAACAGGGACTGGCACCGGGGAGCTGTTTTTT.

This clonotype was detected many times. This rearrangement joins TRBV12-3 or TRBV12-4 to TRBJ2-2; TRBD2 agrees at 7 bases. The CDR3 extends over 16 amino acids. V was clipped by 11 bases and J by 2 bases; unmatched bases: 14. CDR3 bases: TGTGCCTCAACTCCAACCGGGACTACCAACACCGGGGAGCTGTTTTTT. This sequence encodes CASTPTGTTNTGELFF.

The chain is built from TRBV4-1 and TRBJ2-3; D gene ambiguous. Trimming took off 3 bases at V and 6 bases at J, with 13 bases between the two ends. CDR1 is MGHRA, CDR2 YSYEKL, per germline. The CDR3 runs 14 residues. CDR3 in amino acids: CASSQPTWSDTQYF. CDR3 nucleotides: TGCGCCAGCAGCCAGCCAACTTGGTCGGATACGCAGTATTTT.

This clonotype was observed a handful of times. Here the CDR3 reads CATSRDRMGNTIYF. The CDR3 DNA sequence: TGTGCCACCAGCAGAGATCGCATGGGAAACACCATATATTTT. The chain combines TRBV15 with TRBJ1-3; D is undetermined. The germline V and J ends were trimmed by 0 bases and 4 bases, with 7 bases remaining between them. The germline V gene has CDR1 LNHNV and CDR2 YYDKDF (reference sequence). The CDR3 contains 14 residues. The whole variable domain, remainder taken from reference TRBV15 and TRBJ1-3, is DAMVIQNPRYQVTQFGKPVTLSCSQTLNHNVMYWYQQKSSQAPKLLFHYYDKDFNNEADTPDNFQSRRPNTSFCFLDIRSPGLGDTAMYLCATSRDRMGNTIYFGEGSWLTVV.

This clonotype was recorded many times. This sequence joins TRBV2 and TRBJ2-1, with TRBD2 matching 7 bases. CDR1 is SNHLY, CDR2 FYNNEI, per germline. This CDR3 spans 13 amino acids. Trimming at V came to 6 bases and at J to 2 bases, leaving 1 base not matched to a gene. Written as DNA, the CDR3 is TGTGCCAGCAGCGGGGGGACCTACAATGAGCAGTTCTTC. Protein: CASSGGTYNEQFF.

This chain joins TRBV2 and TRBJ1-1; 8 bases line up with TRBD1. Germline-derived CDR1 and CDR2 are SNHLY and FYNNEI. The CDR3 spans 16 residues. V was pared by 6 bases and J by 0 bases, with 9 bases of the junction left unmatched. CDR3: CASSVPQGGVNTEAFF. The CDR3 coding sequence is TGTGCCAGCAGCGTCCCACAGGGGGGAGTGAACACTGAAGCTTTCTTT.

This clonotype was seen more than once but under ten times. The chain uses TRBV12-3 or TRBV12-4 and TRBJ1-4, with D unclear. V lost 6 bases, J lost 0 bases, and 14 bases lay in between. This CDR3 region has 16 residues. CDR3 DNA: TGTGCCAGCAGCCCCGCCGACGGTCCAACTAATGAAAAACTGTTTTTT. Protein: CASSPADGPTNEKLFF.

This chain links TRBV20-1 with TRBJ1-2; D possibly corresponds to TRBD1 (5 bases). V lost 4 bases to trimming and J lost 5 bases, with 8 bases between them. CDR1 DFQATT and CDR2 SNEGSKA come from the germline V gene (reference sequence). The CDR3 covers 11 residues. CDR3 sequence: CSATGVYGYTF. CDR3 sequence (DNA): TGCAGTGCTACGGGGGTTTATGGCTACACCTTC.

The table lists this clonotype with a few counts. This sequence joins TRBV11-2 and TRBJ2-1, with D tentatively TRBD1 (6 bases). The CDR3 extends over 14 amino acids. V was pared by 1 base and J by 6 bases, with 10 bases between. CDR1 and CDR2 from the germline V gene are SGHAT and FQNNGV. CDR3 loop: CASSLVGAGNEQFF. In nucleotides, the CDR3 is TGTGCCAGCAGCTTAGTGGGGGCTGGCAATGAGCAGTTCTTC.

The chain employs TRBV7-2 and TRBJ1-1, with 7 nucleotides matching TRBD1. The CDR3 is 16 residues long. Losses at the gene ends were 3 bases for V and 0 bases for J; bases not matched to a gene: 7. Looked up from germline, CDR1 is SGHTA and CDR2 is FQGNSA. CDR3 in DNA: TGTGCCAGCAGCTTCTCCGGGACAGCCATGAACACTGAAGCTTTCTTT. Its protein product is CASSFSGTAMNTEAFF.

For this clonotype: One end of the junction is discordant with germline, which a read error may explain. The chain uses TRBV20-1 and TRBJ2-1; 14 bases map to TRBD2. The CDR3 has 17 amino acids. Germline lookup yields CDR1 DFQATT and CDR2 SNEGSKA (reference sequence). CDR3 sequence: CSAPGLAGEGLYNERFF. CDR3 coding DNA: TGCAGTGCCCCGGGACTAGCGGGAGAGGGGTTATACAATGAGCGGTTCTTC.

In its sample, this clonotype was seen many times. This chain links TRBV5-1 with TRBJ2-3; TRBD1 matches at 7 bases. The CDR3 length is 14 residues. Trimming at V came to 2 bases and at J to 1 base, leaving 1 base not matched to a gene. Germline V lookup: CDR1 SGHRS, CDR2 YFSETQ. The CDR3 spells CASSLGTGTDTQYF. For the CDR3, the DNA is TGCGCCAGCAGCTTAGGGACAGGCACAGATACGCAGTATTTT.

This clonotype was detected a few times. The rearrangement uses TRBV10-2 and TRBJ2-7, with D perhaps TRBD2 (6 bases). Germline CDR1 is WSHSY and CDR2 is SAAADI. The CDR3 runs 15 residues. The V end lost 8 bases, the J end lost 5 bases, and 22 bases lay between the germline ends. The CDR3 nucleotides read TGCGCCAGCCTCTTCCCGGTAAGCTGGGGGGACGAGCAGTACGTC. Residues: CASLFPVSWGDEQYV.

About this clonotype itself: A much larger clone lies a single base off, so this may be a read error. The chain has TRBV5-1 and TRBJ2-6; 7 bases are a match to TRBD1. Germline V lookup: CDR1 SGHRS, CDR2 YFSETQ. The CDR3 contains 16 residues. The CDR3: CVSSRDSLSGANVLTF. The CDR3 nucleotides read TGCGTCAGCAGTAGGGACAGCTTGTCTGGGGCCAACGTCCTGACTTTC.

This clonotype was picked up many times. The V gene is TRBV24-1, the J gene TRBJ2-3; TRBD2 matches at 7 bases. The CDR3 has 15 amino acids. The J segment lost 2 bases and the V segment lost 5 bases, leaving 6 bases of the junction unmatched. Germline values: CDR1 KGHDR, CDR2 SFDVKD. The CDR3 here is CATSGPGTNTDTQYF. In DNA, the CDR3 is TGTGCCACCAGTGGTCCCGGGACTAACACAGATACGCAGTATTTT.

The chain employs TRBV20-1 and TRBJ2-7, with 10 bases that match TRBD2. Trimming at V came to 5 bases and at J to 2 bases, leaving 9 bases not matched to a gene. The V gene's germline CDR1 is DFQATT and CDR2 SNEGSKA (reference sequence). The CDR3 runs 15 residues. In DNA, the CDR3 is TGCAGTGCTCCGCAGCCAGCGGGAGGGGCCTACGAGCAGTACTTC. This codes for CSAPQPAGGAYEQYF.

At least ten counts were recorded for this clonotype. The chain employs TRBV7-2 and TRBJ2-7; a possible D gene is TRBD1 (6 bases). The CDR3 covers 13 residues. Germline V gene lookup returns CDR1 SGHTA and CDR2 FQGNSA. Trimming took 4 bases from V and 3 from J, leaving 10 bases between them. CDR3 in DNA: TGTGCCAGCAGCTCTGGACAGATCTACGAGCAGTACTTC. Protein sequence: CASSSGQIYEQYF.

CDR3 DNA sequence: TGTGCCAGCACCCAGACTCGGGGGACTTGGGGTGAAAAACTGTTTTTT. Translation gives CASTQTRGTWGEKLFF. The chain couples TRBV12-3 or TRBV12-4 to TRBJ1-4; a weak D match, TRBD1 (5 bases). The CDR3 extends over 16 amino acids. Trimming cost V 7 bases and J 7 bases, with 22 bases left between them.

The V gene is TRBV20-1, the J gene TRBJ2-3; D tentatively fits TRBD1 or TRBD2 (5 bases each). From germline, CDR1 is DFQATT and CDR2 SNEGSKA (reference sequence). The CDR3 sequence is 12 residues long. The V gene lost 7 bases and the J gene lost 3 bases, with 11 bases spanning the gap. The CDR3 here is CSVTRTTDTQYF. In DNA, the CDR3 is TGCAGTGTTACTAGGACAACAGATACGCAGTATTTT.